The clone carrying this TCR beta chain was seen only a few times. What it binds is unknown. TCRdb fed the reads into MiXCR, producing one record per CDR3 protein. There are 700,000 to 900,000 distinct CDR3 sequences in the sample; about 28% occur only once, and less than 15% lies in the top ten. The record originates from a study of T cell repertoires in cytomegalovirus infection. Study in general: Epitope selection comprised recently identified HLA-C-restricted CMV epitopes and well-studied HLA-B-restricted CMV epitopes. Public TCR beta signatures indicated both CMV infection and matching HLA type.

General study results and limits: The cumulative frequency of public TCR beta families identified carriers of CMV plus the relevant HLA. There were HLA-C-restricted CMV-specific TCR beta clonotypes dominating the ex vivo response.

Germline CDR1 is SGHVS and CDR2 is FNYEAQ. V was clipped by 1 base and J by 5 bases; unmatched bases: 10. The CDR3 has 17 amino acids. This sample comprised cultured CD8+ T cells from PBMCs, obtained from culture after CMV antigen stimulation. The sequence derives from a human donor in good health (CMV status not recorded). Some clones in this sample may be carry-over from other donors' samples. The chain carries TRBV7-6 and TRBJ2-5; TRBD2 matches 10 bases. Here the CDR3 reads CASSLEAPSGGRETQYF. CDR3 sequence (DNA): TGTGCCAGCAGCTTAGAGGCACCTAGCGGGGGACGGGAGACCCAGTACTTC.